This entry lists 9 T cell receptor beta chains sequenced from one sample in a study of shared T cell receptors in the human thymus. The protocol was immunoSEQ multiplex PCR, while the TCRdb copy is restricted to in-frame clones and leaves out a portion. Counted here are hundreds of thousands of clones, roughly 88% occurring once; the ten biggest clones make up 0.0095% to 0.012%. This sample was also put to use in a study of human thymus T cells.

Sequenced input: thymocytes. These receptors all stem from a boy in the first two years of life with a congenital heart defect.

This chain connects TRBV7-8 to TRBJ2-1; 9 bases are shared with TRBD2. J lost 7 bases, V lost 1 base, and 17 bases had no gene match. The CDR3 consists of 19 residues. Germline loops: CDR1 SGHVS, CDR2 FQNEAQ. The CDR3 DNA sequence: TGTGCCAGCAGCTTAGAGTCGACGGGCGGGAGGGTTTGTAGGAATGAGCAGTTCTTC. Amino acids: CASSLESTGGRVCRNEQFF. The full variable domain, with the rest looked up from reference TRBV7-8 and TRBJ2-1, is GAGVSQSPRYKVAKRGQDVALRCDPISGHVSLFWYQQALGQGPEFLTYFQNEAQLDKSGLPSDRFFAERPEGSVSTLKIQRTQQEDSAVYLCASSLESTGGRVCRNEQFFGPGTRLTVL.

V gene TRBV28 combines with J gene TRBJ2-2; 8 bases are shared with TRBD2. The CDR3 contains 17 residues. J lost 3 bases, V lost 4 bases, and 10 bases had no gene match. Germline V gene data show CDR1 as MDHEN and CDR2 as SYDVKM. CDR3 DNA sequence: TGTGCCAGCAGTTCCAAGGGACTAGGAAGGGACACCGGGGAGCTGTTTTTT. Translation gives CASSSKGLGRDTGELFF.

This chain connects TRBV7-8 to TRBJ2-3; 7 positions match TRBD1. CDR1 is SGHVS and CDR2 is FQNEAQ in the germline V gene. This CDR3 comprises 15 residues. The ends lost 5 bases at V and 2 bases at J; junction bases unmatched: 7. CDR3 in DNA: TGTGCCAGCAGCCGATGGGACAGTCTCACAGATACGCAGTATTTT. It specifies CASSRWDSLTDTQYF.

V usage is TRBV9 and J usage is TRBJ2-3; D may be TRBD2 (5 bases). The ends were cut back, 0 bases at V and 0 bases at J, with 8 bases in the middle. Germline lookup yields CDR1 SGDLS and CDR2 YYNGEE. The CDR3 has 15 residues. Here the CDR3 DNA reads TGTGCCAGCAGCGTAGTTGGGAGCAGCACAGATACGCAGTATTTT. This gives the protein CASSVVGSSTDTQYF.

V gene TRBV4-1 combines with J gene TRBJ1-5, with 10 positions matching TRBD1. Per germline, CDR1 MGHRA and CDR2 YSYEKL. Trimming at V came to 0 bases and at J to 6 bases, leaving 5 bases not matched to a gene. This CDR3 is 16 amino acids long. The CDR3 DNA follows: TGCGCCAGCAGCCAAGATAGGACAGGGGGAACTCAGCCCCAGCATTTT. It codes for CASSQDRTGGTQPQHF.

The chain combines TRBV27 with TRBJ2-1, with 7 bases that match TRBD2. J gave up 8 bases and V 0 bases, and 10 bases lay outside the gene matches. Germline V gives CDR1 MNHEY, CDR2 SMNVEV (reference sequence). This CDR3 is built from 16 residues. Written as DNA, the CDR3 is TGTGCCAGCAGTTTATCGTCGAGCGGGATTGGCGATGAGCAGTTCTTC. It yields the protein CASSLSSSGIGDEQFF.

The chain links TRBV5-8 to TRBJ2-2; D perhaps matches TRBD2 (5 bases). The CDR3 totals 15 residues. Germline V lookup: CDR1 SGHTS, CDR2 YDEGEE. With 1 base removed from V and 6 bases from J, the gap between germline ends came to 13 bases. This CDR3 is CASSLLLGSSGELFF. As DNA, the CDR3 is TGTGCCAGCAGCTTGTTGCTAGGGAGTTCCGGGGAGCTGTTTTTT.

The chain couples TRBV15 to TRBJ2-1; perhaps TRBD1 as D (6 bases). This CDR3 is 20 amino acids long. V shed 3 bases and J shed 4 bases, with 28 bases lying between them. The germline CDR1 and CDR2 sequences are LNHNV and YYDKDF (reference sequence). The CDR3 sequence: CATSSGTRDFPSRPYNEQFF. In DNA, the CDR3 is TGTGCCACCAGCAGTGGGACAAGGGATTTCCCATCGAGGCCTTACAATGAGCAGTTCTTC.

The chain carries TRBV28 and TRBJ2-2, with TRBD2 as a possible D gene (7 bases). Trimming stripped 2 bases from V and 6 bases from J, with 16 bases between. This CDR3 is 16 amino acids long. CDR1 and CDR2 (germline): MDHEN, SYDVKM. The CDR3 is CASSLGGATGSGELFF. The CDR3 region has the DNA TGTGCCAGCAGTTTAGGGGGGGCAACTGGATCCGGGGAGCTGTTTTTT.